A selection of T cell receptor beta chains follows, all from one sample in a study of shared clonotypes between healthy human individuals. Assay: immunoSEQ multiplex PCR; the TCRdb copy retains only in-frame clones and omits some. The table has about 500,000 clones, roughly three quarters seen once. Sequencing was performed on PBMCs. Every receptor here comes from a woman between 40 and 50 years old in good health. Some clones in this sample may be carry-over from other donors' samples. The conserved cysteine and the conserved F or W are not part of the CDR3 here. The D gene is left open where the match is weak.

length,V,J,D,CDR3
12,TRBV2,TRBJ2-3,NA,ASRPWASTDTQY
13,TRBV4-1,TRBJ1-1,NA,ASSQRGAVNTEAF
13,TRBV27,TRBJ1-4,NA,ASSWRGGSNEKLF
13,TRBV28,TRBJ1-5,TRBD1,ASSSTGFGNQPQH
11,TRBV30,TRBJ1-1,NA,AWTTGRNTEAF
13,TRBV10-3,TRBJ1-2,TRBD1,AISEWDRESDGYT
11,TRBV19,TRBJ1-2,TRBD1,ASKEDRADGYT
14,TRBV4-3,TRBJ2-7,TRBD2,ASSQDGTSTFYEQY
12,TRBV4-2,TRBJ2-3,NA,ASSPRLFTDTQY
12,TRBV30,TRBJ2-1,TRBD1,AWVTGASYNEQF
11,TRBV28,TRBJ1-2,NA,ASSLGRVLGYT
13,TRBV18,TRBJ2-1,TRBD2,ASSPAGGNYNEQF
12,TRBV19,TRBJ1-2,NA,ASSLPMGIYGYT
11,TRBV5-8,TRBJ2-1,NA,ASSLLEGGEQF
13,TRBV7-2,TRBJ2-3,TRBD2,ASSLTSGRTDTQY
13,TRBV4-2,TRBJ2-7,NA,ASSQGASPPYEQY
10,TRBV11-2,TRBJ2-7,TRBD1,ASSRQGYEQY
13,TRBV9,TRBJ1-2,TRBD1,ASSLDRVMGYGYT
10,TRBV2,TRBJ1-4,TRBD1,ASSQRGTAKL
14,TRBV18,TRBJ1-4,NA,ASSPPTGGSNEKLF
15,TRBV19,TRBJ2-2,TRBD2,ASSGTSGRTSTGELF
14,TRBV27,TRBJ2-7,NA,ASSFPGGPASYEQY
13,TRBV18,TRBJ2-2,NA,ASSPDMGTTGELF
12,TRBV10-3,TRBJ1-1,TRBD1,AITGQGAGTEAF
13,TRBV28,TRBJ2-4,NA,ASSSPSGDRALES
14,TRBV2,TRBJ2-2,TRBD1,ASSPGQGDYTGELF
16,TRBV7-6,TRBJ2-7,TRBD2,ASSLVGRTSGGTYEQY
11,TRBV30,TRBJ2-5,NA,AWNDGVQETQY
10,TRBV25-1,TRBJ1-1,NA,ASMGGMAEAF
16,TRBV28,TRBJ2-5,TRBD2,ASSSLSTSGGHLETQY
13,TRBV6-1,TRBJ2-5,TRBD1,ASRTPGQAKETQY
12,TRBV10-3,TRBJ2-3,TRBD2,AISTSEASDTQY
10,TRBV29-1,TRBJ2-7,NA,SFWDIVGEQY
12,TRBV30,TRBJ2-7,TRBD2,AWSQGGRAYEQY
16,TRBV2,TRBJ2-5,TRBD2,ASRTGTSGPMGFETQY
11,TRBV9,TRBJ1-1,NA,ASSAHMNTEAF
11,TRBV6-5,TRBJ1-4,NA,ASSPTRGEKLF
13,TRBV28,TRBJ2-7,NA,ASSTGPDPSYEQY
13,TRBV5-6,TRBJ1-2,TRBD1,ASSVRGQTNYGYT
14,TRBV9,TRBJ1-1,TRBD1,ASSVEGGTMNTEAF
10,TRBV29-1,TRBJ1-2,TRBD1,SVEKQGYGYT
12,TRBV28,TRBJ1-5,NA,ASSFGQEYQPQH
11,TRBV19,TRBJ2-7,TRBD1,ASSRTGEYEQY
12,TRBV2,TRBJ2-7,NA,ASSPDFSSYEQY
13,TRBV18,TRBJ1-1,NA,ASSPLGDLNTEAF
15,TRBV15,TRBJ1-3,NA,ATSRDPVGGSGNTIY
13,TRBV7-3,TRBJ2-1,TRBD2,ASSATPGLVNEQF
12,TRBV19,TRBJ1-5,NA,ASSIFTGNQPQH
14,TRBV7-2,TRBJ1-5,NA,ASSLKAGVSNQPQH
6,TRBV20-1,TRBJ1-2,NA,SASGDT
15,TRBV7-2,NA,TRBD1,ASSARQGALSGNTIY
12,TRBV25-1,TRBJ2-5,NA,ASSPTGRGETQY
10,TRBV29-1,TRBJ2-5,NA,SVYRDQETQY
16,TRBV11-3,TRBJ2-7,TRBD2,ASSLATGTSGSAYEQY